The present T cell receptor beta chain was sequenced within a study of OX40 agonist ivuxolimab in advanced cancers. For the study at large: In three patients, partial responses were observed, one with hepatocellular carcinoma and two with cutaneous melanoma.

Profiling relied on immunoSEQ multiplex PCR, and the TCRdb table lists in-frame clones only, not all of them. Seen here are roughly 86,000 clones, 80% to 95% observed once, and the top ten hold 1.1%. This clone was seen a single time. Trimming cost V 5 bases and J 6 bases, with 10 bases left between them. Germline CDR1 SGHTA, CDR2 FQGNSA. This CDR3 comprises 12 residues. The sequencing used CD4+ or CD8+ T cells sorted from blood, collected in a trial of the OX40 agonist ivuxolimab. This chain links TRBV7-2 with TRBJ1-2, with D tentatively TRBD1 (5 bases). The receptor comes from an adult with an advanced solid tumor such as melanoma, head and neck, liver or kidney cancer. The CDR3 spells CASSRQQNGYTF. CDR3 nucleotide sequence: TGTGCCAGCAGCAGACAGCAAAATGGCTACACCTTC.